A single sample is the source of the 25 T cell receptor beta chains below, sequenced in a study of cytomegalovirus exposure and HLA in healthy donors. Use of 60 Vbeta and 13 Jbeta primers characterized the PCR. Only in-frame clones appear in the TCRdb table, and some are missing; sequencing was by immunoSEQ multiplex PCR. The repertoire holds some 85,000 clones, with approximately 84% as singletons. The sequenced material came from PBMCs. Receptors originate from a man aged 18 to 29 in good health and CMV-seronegative.

The chain recombines TRBV7-2 with TRBJ1-1; TRBD1 agrees at 11 bases. V was pared by 5 bases and J by 4 bases, with 6 bases of the junction left unmatched. The germline V gene encodes CDR1 SGHTA and CDR2 FQGNSA. CDR3 size: 15 residues. This CDR3 reads CASSQTGTGGTEAFF. CDR3 in DNA: TGTGCCAGCAGCCAAACCGGGACAGGGGGCACTGAAGCTTTCTTT.

The CDR3 region is CASSEYTAEDNQPQHF. Here the CDR3 DNA reads TGTGCCAGCAGTGAATATACAGCGGAAGACAATCAGCCCCAGCATTTT. The J gene is TRBJ1-5, the V gene TRBV25-1; no definite D call. Trimming took off 0 bases at V and 3 bases at J, with 12 bases between the two ends. The CDR3 is 16 amino acids. CDR1 and CDR2 from the germline V gene are MGHDK and SYGVNS.

A word on this clone: A read error may account for a junction end that differs from germline. The chain couples TRBV7-7 to TRBJ2-1; 8 bases map to TRBD2. The CDR3 extends over 15 amino acids. Per germline, CDR1 SSHAT and CDR2 FNYEAQ (reference sequence). CDR3 loop: CASSFGVAGWDEQFF. The DNA of the CDR3 is TGTGCTAGCAGCTTTGGGGTAGCGGGATGGGATGAGCAGTTCTTC. The variable domain in full, completed from reference TRBV7-7 and TRBJ2-1, reads GAGVSQSPRYKVTKRGQDVTLRCDPISSHATLYWYQQALGQGPEFLTYFNYEAQPDKSGLPSDRFSAERPEGSISTLTIQRTEQRDSAMYRCASSFGVAGWDEQFFGPGTRLTVL.

The chain is built from TRBV5-1 and TRBJ2-2; TRBD1 matches at 7 bases. V shed 0 bases, J shed 4 bases, and the junction held 3 bases outside the gene matches. There are 15 residues in the CDR3. Germline CDR1 reads SGHRS; CDR2 reads YFSETQ. The CDR3 region is CASSLGQGITGELFF. CDR3 nucleotides: TGCGCCAGCAGCTTGGGACAGGGAATCACCGGGGAGCTGTTTTTT.

The V and J genes are TRBV30 and TRBJ2-3; TRBD2 is a possible D gene (7 bases). The CDR3 contains 14 residues. Germline lookup yields CDR1 GTSNPN and CDR2 SVGIG (reference sequence). Trimming stripped 0 bases from V and 7 bases from J, with 14 bases between. The CDR3 sequence: CAWSVSGGANTQYF. The CDR3 DNA reads TGTGCCTGGAGTGTATCTGGGGGGGCGAATACGCAGTATTTT.

As DNA, the CDR3 is TGTGCCAGCAGCTTAGCCGGCGGGGGGTCCTACAATGAGCAGTTCTTC. Translated: CASSLAGGGSYNEQFF. V gene TRBV13 combines with J gene TRBJ2-1; 8 nucleotides agree with TRBD2. V trimming: 1 base; J trimming: 1 base; junction bases outside the gene matches: 3. Looked up from germline, CDR1 is PRHDT and CDR2 is FYEKMQ (reference sequence). This CDR3 contains 16 residues.

This chain connects TRBV18 to TRBJ2-1; D gene ambiguous. The CDR3 totals 13 residues. Germline V lookup: CDR1 KGHSH, CDR2 LQKENI. The V end was cut by 5 bases, the J end by 10 bases, with 15 bases between. The DNA of the CDR3 is TGTGCCAGCTCATCCCAGATGTCATCCGAGCAGTTCTTC. Translating gives CASSSQMSSEQFF.

V and J are TRBV9 and TRBJ2-7; 10 bases line up with TRBD2. The germline gives CDR1 SGDLS, CDR2 YYNGEE. Trimming at V came to 7 bases and at J to 4 bases, leaving 2 bases not matched to a gene. This CDR3 comprises 12 residues. Here the CDR3 DNA reads TGTGCCAGCGGGACTAGCGATTACGAGCAGTACTTC. Its protein is CASGTSDYEQYF.

The V gene is TRBV7-3, the J gene TRBJ2-7, with D unresolved. The CDR3 totals 14 residues. The V end lost 3 bases, the J end lost 0 bases, and 9 bases lay between the germline ends. The germline V gene has CDR1 SGHTA and CDR2 FQGTGA. CDR3 DNA sequence: TGTGCCAGCAGCTTGTCGGTTAACTCCTACGAGCAGTACTTC. Translating it yields CASSLSVNSYEQYF.

This clone appeared a single time. The chain uses TRBV28 and TRBJ2-1; TRBD2 aligns across 7 bases. CDR3 size: 15 residues. With V trimmed by 5 bases and J by 2 bases, 6 bases remained unmatched. Per germline, CDR1 MDHEN and CDR2 SYDVKM. CDR3 coding DNA: TGTGCCAGCAGTCCCCGACTAGCAACCTACAATGAGCAGTTCTTC. Its translation: CASSPRLATYNEQFF. Looking up the rest from reference TRBV28 and TRBJ2-1 gives the full variable domain: DVKVTQSSRYLVKRTGEKVFLECVQDMDHENMFWYRQDPGLGLRLIYFSYDVKMKEKGDIPEGYSVSREKKERFSLILESASTNQTSMYLCASSPRLATYNEQFFGPGTRLTVL.

The chain employs TRBV7-2 and TRBJ2-3; 8 bases match TRBD1. The CDR3 has 15 amino acids. Germline values: CDR1 SGHTA, CDR2 FQGNSA. With 5 bases clipped from V and 0 bases from J, the junction kept 4 bases outside the gene matches. The CDR3 bases are TGTGCCAGCAGCCCAGGGGGCCCTAGCACAGATACGCAGTATTTT. Its translation: CASSPGGPSTDTQYF.

V and J are TRBV27 and TRBJ1-2; D is possibly TRBD1 (5 bases). The ends were cut back, 0 bases at V and 8 bases at J, with 22 bases in the middle. From germline, CDR1 is MNHEY and CDR2 SMNVEV (reference sequence). The CDR3 runs to 17 residues. CDR3 in DNA: TGTGCCAGCAGTTTATCCAGGTCCGCGAGGTTTAGGGGAGGCTACACCTTC. Protein product: CASSLSRSARFRGGYTF.

This chain links TRBV2 with TRBJ2-1, with TRBD2 identical over 8 bases. Germline lookup yields CDR1 SNHLY and CDR2 FYNNEI. The CDR3 is 15 residues long. V dropped 6 bases and J dropped 6; count of bases not matched to a gene: 10. The CDR3 DNA reads TGTGCCAGCAGCTACGGGAGGGCCCGGGGCAATGAGCAGTTCTTC. Protein sequence: CASSYGRARGNEQFF.

V and J are TRBV5-4 and TRBJ1-5; 8 bases are shared with TRBD1. The CDR3 is 15 amino acids. CDR1 and CDR2 from the germline V gene are SGHNT and YYREEE (reference sequence). Trimming at V came to 0 bases and at J to 3 bases, leaving 2 bases not matched to a gene. The chain's CDR3 is CASSLAGGSNQPQHF. CDR3 DNA: TGTGCCAGCAGCTTGGCAGGGGGCTCCAATCAGCCCCAGCATTTT.

The chain is built from TRBV28 and TRBJ2-1; D is perhaps TRBD1 (6 bases). Between the trimmed V and J ends, which lost 10 bases and 4 bases, there was a span of 8 bases. Germline CDR1 reads MDHEN; CDR2 reads SYDVKM. The CDR3 extends over 11 amino acids. CDR3 sequence reads: CAIRGYNEQFF. DNA of the CDR3: TGTGCCATTAGGGGGTACAATGAGCAGTTCTTC.

This rearrangement joins TRBV13 to TRBJ2-1; 8 bases align to TRBD1. CDR1 and CDR2 from the germline V gene are PRHDT and FYEKMQ (reference sequence). Trimming cost V 5 bases and J 7 bases; bases outside gene matches: 13. The CDR3 runs 16 residues. This CDR3 reads CASSQRDRGRGNEQFF. For the CDR3, the DNA is TGTGCCAGCAGCCAACGAGACAGGGGAAGGGGAAATGAGCAGTTCTTC.

The chain links TRBV10-1 to TRBJ1-1, with D possibly being TRBD1 (6 bases). CDR1 is WNHNN, CDR2 SYGVQD, per germline (reference sequence). The germline V and J ends were trimmed by 6 bases and 4 bases, with 12 bases remaining between them. This CDR3 has 13 amino acids. The CDR3 reads CASSRGLGTEAFF. DNA of the CDR3: TGCGCCAGCAGCAGGGGCCTGGGCACTGAAGCTTTCTTT.

The rearrangement links TRBV5-6 to TRBJ2-1, with TRBD2 identical over 8 bases. J was trimmed by 4 bases and V by 7 bases; bases with no gene match: 10. This CDR3 comprises 15 residues. Per germline, CDR1 SGHDT and CDR2 YYEEEE. The DNA for the CDR3 is TGTGCCAGCGGGGTGGCGGGAGGATATTACAATGAGCAGTTCTTC. This sequence encodes CASGVAGGYYNEQFF.

This clone has a handful of counts. V is TRBV5-6 and J is TRBJ1-1; D unclear. Germline loops: CDR1 SGHDT, CDR2 YYEEEE. The CDR3 has 14 amino acids. Trimming removed 4 bases at V and 8 bases at J, with 18 bases between. CDR3 sequence (DNA): TGTGCCAGCAGCGAAAGAAATTTCGGGAGAGAAGCTTTCTTT. Translating gives CASSERNFGREAFF.

V usage is TRBV6-4 and J usage is TRBJ2-1; 7 bases agree with TRBD2. Trimming at V came to 0 bases and at J to 2 bases, leaving 1 base not matched to a gene. Germline assignment: CDR1 MRHNA and CDR2 SNTAGT. The CDR3 has 15 amino acids. CDR3 loop: CASSDSGTTYNEQFF. CDR3 in DNA: TGTGCCAGCAGTGACTCGGGGACTACCTACAATGAGCAGTTCTTC.

The V and J genes are TRBV19 and TRBJ1-5; a weak D match, TRBD1 (5 bases). Germline V gene sequence: CDR1 LNHDA, CDR2 SQIVND (reference sequence). Trimming cost V 2 bases and J 7 bases, with 12 bases left between them. There are 14 residues in the CDR3. CDR3 coding DNA: TGTGCCAGTAGTATACTGCAGGGCGGACAGCCCCAGCATTTT. Amino acid sequence: CASSILQGGQPQHF.

This chain links TRBV25-1 with TRBJ1-1; D is uncertain. Germline V gene sequence: CDR1 MGHDK, CDR2 SYGVNS. The V gene lost 2 bases and the J gene lost 4 bases, with 17 bases spanning the gap. The CDR3 contains 16 residues. The CDR3 reads CASSEPRRSGATEAFF. In DNA form, the CDR3 reads TGTGCCAGCAGTGAACCCAGGAGGTCGGGAGCCACTGAAGCTTTCTTT.

The J gene is TRBJ1-2, the V gene TRBV25-1, with a weak D call TRBD1 (6 bases). With 5 bases removed from V and 7 bases from J, the gap between germline ends came to 14 bases. CDR1 MGHDK and CDR2 SYGVNS come from the germline V gene. The CDR3 consists of 13 residues. CDR3 amino acids: CASSPRQGTGYTF. DNA for the CDR3: TGTGCCAGCAGTCCCCGGCAGGGGACTGGCTACACCTTC.

This clone appeared a few times. The chain is built from TRBV6-5 and TRBJ2-1; TRBD2 matches at 8 bases. There are 12 residues in the CDR3. V lost 6 bases and J lost 8; bases outside the gene matches: 3. CDR1 and CDR2 from the germline V gene are MNHEY and SVGAGI. CDR3 in amino acids: CASRGLVDEQFF. In DNA form, the CDR3 reads TGTGCCAGCAGGGGACTAGTGGATGAGCAGTTCTTC.

The genes are TRBV4-2 and TRBJ1-1, with D unclear. CDR1 and CDR2 from the germline V gene are LGHNA and YNFKEQ. The V gene lost 0 bases and the J gene lost 1 base, with 6 bases spanning the gap. The CDR3 consists of 14 residues. CDR3 in DNA: TGTGCCAGCAGCCAAGATTCGGGGAACACTGAAGCTTTCTTT. Protein: CASSQDSGNTEAFF.